This T cell receptor beta chain is from a study of CD8 T cell repertoires and HIV-1 epitope variants. Study information: Twenty-five autologous and known Gag and Nef epitope variant peptides each stimulated T cells separately. Epitopes were three Gag families plus Nef HW9 and YT9. An uncultured baseline aliquot held 1M T cells. The study's findings and limits: Eight or nine antigen-specific TCR beta clonotypes were found; six seemed cross-reactive to variants.

The repertoire was sequenced with immunoSEQ multiplex PCR; TCRdb's copy has only in-frame clones and lacks some. Of several thousand clones in the sample, around 70% were seen once. The CDR3 extends over 14 amino acids. The V end was cut by 5 bases, the J end by 4 bases, with 15 bases between. CDR1 and CDR2 (germline): MNHEY, SMNVEV (reference sequence). Regarding this clone: Its antigen remains unidentified.

The sequenced sample consisted of cultured CD8+ T cells derived from PBMCs. This sequence joins TRBV27 and TRBJ2-7; D call uncertain. This clonotype originated in a male donor with HIV. The CDR3 region is CASSLQQNGYEQYF. CDR3 nucleotides: TGTGCCAGCAGTCTCCAGCAAAATGGTTACGAGCAGTACTTC.